This T cell receptor (beta chain) came from a study of blood T cell repertoires in COVID-19. Study in general: From the United States, Italy and Spain came samples of acute and convalescent COVID-19.

In the original processing: Scientists estimated how many nucleated cells there were by amplifying reference gene primers. The table came from immunoSEQ multiplex PCR; TCRdb's copy has only in-frame clones and leaves some out. V, J and clone size are taken as reported in that table, and D and trimming were inferred from the DNA itself. The data hold about 370,000 clones, with more than 70% observed a single time. Concerning this clone itself: The sample holds other DNA sequences that translate to the same CDR3.

V was pared by 1 base and J by 2 bases, with 0 bases of the junction left unmatched. CDR3 length: 14 residues. Germline loops: CDR1 LNHDA, CDR2 SQIVND (reference sequence). Enrollment of patients from Seattle took place during active infection, with longitudinal follow-up. The chain has TRBV19 and TRBJ2-7; 9 nucleotides agree with TRBD1. The sequencing input was peripheral blood. The sequence was obtained from a woman between 25 and 40 years old with COVID-19, enrolled during active disease. CDR3 nucleotide sequence: TGTGCCAGTAGTATAGGGACAGGGGCCTACGAGCAGTACTTC. This translates into CASSIGTGAYEQYF.